The source of this TCR beta chain is a study of CD8+ T cells in alopecia areata. Study-level points and caveats: Scalp samples also contribute reads from the resident alphabeta T cells found in normal skin. Alopecia totalis/universalis scalp especially showed more expanded CD8+ clones than normal scalp.

Worth noting for this clone: Its antigen is as yet unknown.

Sequencing relied on a cDNA template that was reverse transcribed from extracted RNA. The protocol was immunoSEQ multiplex PCR, while the TCRdb copy is restricted to in-frame clones and leaves out a portion. The sample holds under 4,500 clones, around 70% seen once. The CDR3 has 15 amino acids. With 4 bases clipped from V and 8 bases from J, the junction kept 12 bases outside the gene matches. Per the germline V gene, CDR1 is MNHEY and CDR2 is SMNVEV (reference sequence). This TCR was sampled from a human donor in good health. Material for sequencing was skin. The chain combines TRBV27 with TRBJ1-2; 8 bases are a match to TRBD1. CDR3 sequence (DNA): TGTGCCAGCAGTTCATCAGGGGGCGCAGGTTTGGGCTACACCTTC. This gives the protein CASSSSGGAGLGYTF.